The entry that follows covers one T cell receptor beta chain sequence. The sample belongs to a study of T cell responses to AZD1222 COVID-19 vaccine. Data came from immunoSEQ multiplex PCR; TCRdb stores just in-frame clones and leaves some out. In the table there are 130,000 to 150,000 clones, about 90% of which are singletons. This TCR was sampled from an adult in good health. The input for sequencing was peripheral blood, taken on day 0 of AZD1222 vaccination.

This CDR3 is CASSYGGPGDSPLHF. The CDR3 DNA is TGTGCCAGCAGTTACGGGGGCCCGGGTGATTCACCCCTCCACTTT. The chain carries TRBV6-5 and TRBJ1-6; perhaps TRBD1 as D (6 bases). V lost 2 bases and J lost 8, with 13 bases in between. CDR1 and CDR2 from the germline V gene are MNHEY and SVGAGI. The CDR3 is 15 residues long.